The following is a T cell receptor beta chain sequence with its context. The data derive from a study of T cell responses to AZD1222 COVID-19 vaccine. The data were produced by immunoSEQ multiplex PCR, yet TCRdb's version contains in-frame clones alone and is incomplete. The table has about 110,000 clones, over 75% seen once. Looked up from germline, CDR1 is SGHVS and CDR2 is FQNEAQ. The CDR3 covers 15 residues. After removal of 4 bases from V and 8 bases from J, the junction contained 13 bases not matched to a gene. The chain uses TRBV7-8 and TRBJ1-2, with 7 bases matching TRBD1. This sequence originates from an adult who received the AZD1222 COVID-19 vaccine. The sample was peripheral blood, taken 28 days after the second AZD1222 dose. CDR3 sequence (DNA): TGTGCCAGCAGCTACGGGACAGAGGCCGGTGAGGGCTACACCTTC. Protein: CASSYGTEAGEGYTF.